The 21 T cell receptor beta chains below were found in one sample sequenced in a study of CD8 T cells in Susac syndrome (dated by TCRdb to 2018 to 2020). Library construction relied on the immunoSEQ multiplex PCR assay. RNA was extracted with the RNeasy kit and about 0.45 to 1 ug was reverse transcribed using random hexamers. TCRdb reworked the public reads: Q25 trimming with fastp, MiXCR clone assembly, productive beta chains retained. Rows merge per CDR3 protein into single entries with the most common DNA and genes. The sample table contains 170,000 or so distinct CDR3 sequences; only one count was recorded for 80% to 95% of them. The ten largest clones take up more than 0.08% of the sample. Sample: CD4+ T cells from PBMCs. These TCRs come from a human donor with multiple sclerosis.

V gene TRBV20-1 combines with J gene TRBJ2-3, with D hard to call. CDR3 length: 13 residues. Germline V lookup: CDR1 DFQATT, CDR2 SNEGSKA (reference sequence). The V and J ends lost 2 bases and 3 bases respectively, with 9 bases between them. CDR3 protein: CSARLELTDTQYF. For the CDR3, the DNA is TGCAGTGCTAGACTCGAACTTACAGATACGCAGTATTTT.

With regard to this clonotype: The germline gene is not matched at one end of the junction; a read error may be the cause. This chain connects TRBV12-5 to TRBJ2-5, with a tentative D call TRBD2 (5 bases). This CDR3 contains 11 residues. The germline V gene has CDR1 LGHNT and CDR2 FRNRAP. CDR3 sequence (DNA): TGTGCTAGTGGTACATGGACTGCGGAGGACTTC. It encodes CASGTWTAEDF. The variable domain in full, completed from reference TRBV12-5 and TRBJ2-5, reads DARVTQTPRHKVTEMGQEVTMRCQPILGHNTVFWYRQTMMQGLELLAYFRNRAPLDDSGMPKDRFSAEMPDATLATLKIQPSEPRDSAVYFCASGTWTAEDFGPGTRLLVL.

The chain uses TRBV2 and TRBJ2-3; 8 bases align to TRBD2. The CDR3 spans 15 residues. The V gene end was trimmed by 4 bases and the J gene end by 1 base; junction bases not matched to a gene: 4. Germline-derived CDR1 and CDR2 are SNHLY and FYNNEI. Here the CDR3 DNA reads TGTGCCAGCAGTGGACTAGCGAGGGGCACAGATACGCAGTATTTT. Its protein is CASSGLARGTDTQYF.

DNA of the CDR3: TGTGCCAGCAGCTTAGCCACAGGGAAGGGGAACACTGAAGCTTTCTTT. This sequence encodes CASSLATGKGNTEAFF. The chain combines TRBV7-2 with TRBJ1-1; a possible D gene is TRBD1 (6 bases). V was trimmed by 0 bases and J by 1 base, leaving 12 bases between them. The CDR3 loop spans 16 amino acids. Germline lookup yields CDR1 SGHTA and CDR2 FQGNSA.

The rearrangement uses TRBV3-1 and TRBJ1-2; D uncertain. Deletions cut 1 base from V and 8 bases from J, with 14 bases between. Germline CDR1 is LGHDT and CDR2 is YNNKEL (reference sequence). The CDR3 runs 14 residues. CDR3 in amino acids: CASSQADRTYGYTF. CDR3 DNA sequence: TGTGCCAGCAGCCAAGCAGACCGAACGTACGGCTACACCTTC.

In DNA form, the CDR3 reads TGTGCCAGCAGGAGACTAGCGGGAGCCTACGAGCAGTACTTC. It translates to CASRRLAGAYEQYF. V gene TRBV6-2 or TRBV6-3 combines with J gene TRBJ2-7, with 12 bases that match TRBD2. Germline CDR1 and CDR2: MNHEY and SVGEGT. The CDR3 sequence is 14 residues long. With 6 bases clipped from V and 2 bases from J, the junction kept 2 bases outside the gene matches.

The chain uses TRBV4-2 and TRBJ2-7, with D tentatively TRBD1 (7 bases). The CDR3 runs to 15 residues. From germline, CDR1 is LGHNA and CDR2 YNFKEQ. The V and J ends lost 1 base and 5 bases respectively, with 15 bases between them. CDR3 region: CASSQGRGRNHEQYF. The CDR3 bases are TGTGCCAGCAGCCAAGGGAGGGGGCGCAACCACGAGCAGTACTTC.

The CDR3 loop is CASSQGRAHYGYTF. The CDR3, as DNA: TGTGCCAGCAGCCAAGGCAGGGCGCACTATGGCTACACCTTC. The chain joins TRBV14 to TRBJ1-2, with a weak D call TRBD1 (5 bases). Per the germline V gene, CDR1 is SGHDN and CDR2 is FVKESK. This CDR3 region has 14 residues. The V end lost 1 base, the J end lost 3 bases, and 9 bases lay between the germline ends.

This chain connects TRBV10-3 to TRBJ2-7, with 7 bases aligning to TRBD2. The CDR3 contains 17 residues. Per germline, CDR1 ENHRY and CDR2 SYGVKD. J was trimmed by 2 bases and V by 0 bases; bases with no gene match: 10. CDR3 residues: CAISESAGGTQAYEQYF. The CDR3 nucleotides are TGTGCCATCAGTGAGTCCGCCGGGGGGACGCAAGCCTACGAGCAGTACTTC.

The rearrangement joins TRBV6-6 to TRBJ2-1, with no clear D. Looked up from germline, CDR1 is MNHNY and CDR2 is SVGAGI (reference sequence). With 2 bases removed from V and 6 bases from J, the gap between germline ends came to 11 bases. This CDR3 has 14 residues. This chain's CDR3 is CASSYMGSSNEQFF. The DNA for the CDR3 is TGTGCCAGCAGTTACATGGGAAGCAGCAATGAGCAGTTCTTC.

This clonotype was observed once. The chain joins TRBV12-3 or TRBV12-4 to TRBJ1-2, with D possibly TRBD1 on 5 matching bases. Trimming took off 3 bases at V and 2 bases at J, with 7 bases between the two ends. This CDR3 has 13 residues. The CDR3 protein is CASSLAGNYGYTF. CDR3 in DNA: TGTGCCAGCAGTTTGGCAGGGAACTATGGCTACACCTTC.

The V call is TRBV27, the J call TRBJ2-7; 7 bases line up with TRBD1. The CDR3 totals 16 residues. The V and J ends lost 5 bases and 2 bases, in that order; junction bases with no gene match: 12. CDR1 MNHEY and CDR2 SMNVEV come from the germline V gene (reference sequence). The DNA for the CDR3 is TGTGCCAGCAGTCTCAAACCGCCAGGGACAGCCTACGAGCAGTACTTC. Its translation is CASSLKPPGTAYEQYF.

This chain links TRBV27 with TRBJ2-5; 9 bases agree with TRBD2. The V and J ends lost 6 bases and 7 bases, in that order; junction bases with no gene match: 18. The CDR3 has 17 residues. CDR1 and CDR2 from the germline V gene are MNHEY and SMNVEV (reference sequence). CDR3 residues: CASSRAGVAGALGTQYF. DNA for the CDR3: TGTGCCAGCAGCCGTGCGGGGGTAGCGGGAGCCCTAGGGACCCAGTACTTC.

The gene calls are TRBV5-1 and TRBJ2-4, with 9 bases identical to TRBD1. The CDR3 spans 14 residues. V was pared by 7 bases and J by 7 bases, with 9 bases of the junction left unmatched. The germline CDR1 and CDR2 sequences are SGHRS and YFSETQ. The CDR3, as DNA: TGCGCCAGCGGGGAAATACAGGGGGCGAACATTCAGTACTTC. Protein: CASGEIQGANIQYF.

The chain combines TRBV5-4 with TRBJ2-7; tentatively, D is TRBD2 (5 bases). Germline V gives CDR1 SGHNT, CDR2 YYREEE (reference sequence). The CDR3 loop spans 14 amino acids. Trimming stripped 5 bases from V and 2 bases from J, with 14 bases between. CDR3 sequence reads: CASSRWHGTYEQYF. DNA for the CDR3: TGTGCCAGCAGTCGATGGCACGGGACCTACGAGCAGTACTTC.

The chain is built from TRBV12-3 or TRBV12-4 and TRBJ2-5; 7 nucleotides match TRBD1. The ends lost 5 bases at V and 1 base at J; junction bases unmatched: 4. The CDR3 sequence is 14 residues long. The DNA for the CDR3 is TGTGCCAGCAGTACAGGACAGGCCCAAGAGACCCAGTACTTC. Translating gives CASSTGQAQETQYF.

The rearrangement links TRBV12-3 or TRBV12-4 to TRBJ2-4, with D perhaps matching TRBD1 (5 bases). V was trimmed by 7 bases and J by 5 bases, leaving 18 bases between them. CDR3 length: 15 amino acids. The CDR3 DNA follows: TGTGCCAGCACCCCCGAGGCAGGGTTCCAAAACATTCAGTACTTC. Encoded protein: CASTPEAGFQNIQYF.

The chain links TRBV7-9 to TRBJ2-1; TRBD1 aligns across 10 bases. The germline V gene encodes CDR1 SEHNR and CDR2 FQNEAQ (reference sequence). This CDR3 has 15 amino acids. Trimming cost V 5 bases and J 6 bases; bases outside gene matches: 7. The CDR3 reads CASSPLGTGVNEQFF. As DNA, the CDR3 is TGTGCCAGCAGCCCTCTAGGGACAGGGGTCAATGAGCAGTTCTTC.

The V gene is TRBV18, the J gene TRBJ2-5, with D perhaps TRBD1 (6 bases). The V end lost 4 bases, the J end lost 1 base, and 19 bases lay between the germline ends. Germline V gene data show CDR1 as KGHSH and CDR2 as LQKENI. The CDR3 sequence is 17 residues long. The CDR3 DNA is TGTGCCAGCTCACAGGGGGTCGAGGGCAGGATCCAAGAGACCCAGTACTTC. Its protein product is CASSQGVEGRIQETQYF.

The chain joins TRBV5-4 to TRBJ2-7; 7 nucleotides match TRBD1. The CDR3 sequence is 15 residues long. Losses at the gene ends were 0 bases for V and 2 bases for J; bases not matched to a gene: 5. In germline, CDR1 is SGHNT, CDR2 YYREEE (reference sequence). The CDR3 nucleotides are TGTGCCAGCAGCTTGGAGGGGACAGCCACCTACGAGCAGTACTTC. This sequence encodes CASSLEGTATYEQYF.

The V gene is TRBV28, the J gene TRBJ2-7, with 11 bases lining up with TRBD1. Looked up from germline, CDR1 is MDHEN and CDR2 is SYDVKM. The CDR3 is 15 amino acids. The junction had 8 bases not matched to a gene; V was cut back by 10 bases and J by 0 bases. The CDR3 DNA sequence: TGTGCCATCAAACCGGGACAGGGGGACTCCTACGAGCAGTACTTC. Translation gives CAIKPGQGDSYEQYF.